This T cell receptor beta chain originates from a study of blood T cell repertoires in COVID-19. Study-wide background: COVID-19 samples from acute and convalescent phases originated in the United States, Italy and Spain. Sources were T cells, B-cell-depleted T cells, or PBMCs; the material itself was cDNA or gDNA.

Authors' methods: Scientists estimated how many nucleated cells there were by amplifying reference gene primers. Sequencing was performed with immunoSEQ multiplex PCR; in TCRdb, only in-frame clones are kept and a portion is missing. Clone size and V and J calls were adopted from that table, with D and trimming inferred from the DNA. The sample contains 300,000 to 350,000 clones, roughly 89% of which appear only once. Germline V lookup: CDR1 SGHRS, CDR2 YFSETQ. After removal of 3 bases from V and 6 bases from J, the junction contained 1 base not matched to a gene. The CDR3 covers 13 residues. The Seattle patients joined while their infection was active and were tracked longitudinally afterward.

This clonotype was sampled from a woman aged 55-70 years with COVID-19, enrolled during active disease. The sample taken for sequencing was peripheral blood. The gene calls are TRBV5-1 and TRBJ1-2, with 11 bases fitting TRBD1. The CDR3 region is CASSSGQGDGYTF. CDR3 sequence (DNA): TGCGCCAGCAGCTCGGGACAGGGGGATGGCTACACCTTC. The full variable domain, rest sourced from reference TRBV5-1 and TRBJ1-2, is KAGVTQTPRYLIKTRGQQVTLSCSPISGHRSVSWYQQTPGQGLQFLFEYFSETQRNKGNFPGRFSGRQFSNSRSEMNVSTLELGDSALYLCASSSGQGDGYTFGSGTRLTVV.